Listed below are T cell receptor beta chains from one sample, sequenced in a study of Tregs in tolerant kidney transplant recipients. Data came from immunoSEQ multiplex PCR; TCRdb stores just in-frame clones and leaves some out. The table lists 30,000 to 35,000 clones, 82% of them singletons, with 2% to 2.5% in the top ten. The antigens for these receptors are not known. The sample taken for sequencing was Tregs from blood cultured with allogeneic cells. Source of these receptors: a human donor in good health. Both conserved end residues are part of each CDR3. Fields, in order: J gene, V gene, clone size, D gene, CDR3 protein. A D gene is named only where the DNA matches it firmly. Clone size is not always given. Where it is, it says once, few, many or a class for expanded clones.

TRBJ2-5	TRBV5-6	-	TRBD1	CASSFIGRTGQETQYF
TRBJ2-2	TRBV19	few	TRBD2	CASSTSGLAGAMNTGELFF
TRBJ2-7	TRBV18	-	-	CASSPGSNYEQYF
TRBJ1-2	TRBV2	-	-	CASSAQVTGYTF
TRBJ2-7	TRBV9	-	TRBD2	CASSAQPGLAGNEQYF
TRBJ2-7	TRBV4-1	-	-	CASSQDPGLYEQYF
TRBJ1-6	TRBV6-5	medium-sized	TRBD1	CASTRTGNNSPLHF
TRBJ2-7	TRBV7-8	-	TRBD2	CASSSLAGGYEQYF
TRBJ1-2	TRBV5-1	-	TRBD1	CASSFNTGGYNYGYTF
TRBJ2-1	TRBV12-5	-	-	CASGLVRTSNEQFF
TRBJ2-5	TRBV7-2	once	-	CASSSPAVETQYF
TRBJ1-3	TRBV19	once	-	CASRKTRTSSGNTIYF
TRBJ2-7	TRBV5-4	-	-	CASSIRGYEQYF
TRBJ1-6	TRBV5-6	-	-	CASSLFQTGSSYNSPLHF
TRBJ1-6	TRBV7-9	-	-	CASTSGGKNSPLHF